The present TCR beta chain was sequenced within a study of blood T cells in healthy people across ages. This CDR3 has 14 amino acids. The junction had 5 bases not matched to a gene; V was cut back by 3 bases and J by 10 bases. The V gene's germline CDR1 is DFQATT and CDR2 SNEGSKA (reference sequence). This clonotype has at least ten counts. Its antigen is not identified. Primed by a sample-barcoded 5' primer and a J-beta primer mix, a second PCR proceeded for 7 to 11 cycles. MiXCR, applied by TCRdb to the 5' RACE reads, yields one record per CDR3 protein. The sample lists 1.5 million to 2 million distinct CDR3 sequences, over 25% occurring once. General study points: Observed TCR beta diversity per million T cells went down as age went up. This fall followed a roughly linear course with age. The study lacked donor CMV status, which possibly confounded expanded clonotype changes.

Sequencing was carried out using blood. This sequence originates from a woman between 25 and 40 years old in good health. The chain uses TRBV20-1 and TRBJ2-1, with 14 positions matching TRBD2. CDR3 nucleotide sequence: TGCAGTGCTAGGACTAGCGGGGGGGGCCGAGAGCAGTTCTTC. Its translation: CSARTSGGGREQFF.